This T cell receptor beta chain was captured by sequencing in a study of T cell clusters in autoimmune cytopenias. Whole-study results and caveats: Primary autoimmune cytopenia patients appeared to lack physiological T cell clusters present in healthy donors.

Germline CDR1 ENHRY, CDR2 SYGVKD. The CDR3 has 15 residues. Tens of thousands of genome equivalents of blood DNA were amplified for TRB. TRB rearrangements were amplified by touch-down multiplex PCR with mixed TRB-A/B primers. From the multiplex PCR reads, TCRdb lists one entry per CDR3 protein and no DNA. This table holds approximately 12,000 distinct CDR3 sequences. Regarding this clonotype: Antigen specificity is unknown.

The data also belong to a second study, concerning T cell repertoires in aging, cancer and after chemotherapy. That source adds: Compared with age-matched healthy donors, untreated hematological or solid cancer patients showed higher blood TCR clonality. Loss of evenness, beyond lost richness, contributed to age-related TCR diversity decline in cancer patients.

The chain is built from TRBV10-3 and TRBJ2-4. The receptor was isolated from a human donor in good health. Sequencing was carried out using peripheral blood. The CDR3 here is CAISESWGSLNIQYF.